These T cell receptor beta chains were read from a single sample in a study of CD8+CD57+ T cells in acquired aplastic anemia. One entry per CDR3 protein results from TCRdb running MiXCR on the reads. The table lists about 240,000 distinct CDR3 sequences, more than 40% of them singletons, with 6.5% to 10% in the top ten. The source material was sorted CD4+, CD8+, or CD8+CD57+ T cells (not recorded which) from PBMCs. The receptors were sampled from a human donor with aplastic anemia. CDR3s include the opening cysteine and the closing phenylalanine or tryptophan. The D gene is left open where the match is weak. Clone size is not always given. Where it is, it says once, few, many or a class for expanded clones.

.	TRBV12-3/TRBV12-4	TRBJ1-6	TRBD1	CASSMGQGGRTLHF	TGTGCCAGCAGCATGGGACAGGGCGGAAGGACCCTCCACTTT
.	TRBV29-1	TRBJ2-7	TRBD2	CSEFLAGGLYEQYF	TGCAGTGAATTTCTAGCGGGAGGTTTATACGAGCAGTACTTC
.	TRBV6-5	TRBJ2-5	.	CASSLIRSGETQYF	TGTGCCAGCAGTTTAATCCGGTCTGGAGAGACCCAGTACTTC
many	TRBV19	TRBJ2-7	TRBD1	CASSSRDRGTYEQYF	TGTGCCAGTAGTTCCCGGGACAGGGGAACCTACGAGCAGTACTTC
few	TRBV19	TRBJ2-7	.	CASSVGGPGALYEQYF	TGTGCCAGTAGTGTGGGGGGCCCGGGAGCCTTATACGAGCAGTACTTC
many	TRBV20-1	TRBJ1-4	TRBD1	CSARTGRKLFF	TGCAGTGCGAGGACAGGGAGAAAACTGTTTTTT
.	TRBV19	TRBJ2-7	.	CASSMVGYEQYF	TGTGCCAGTAGTATGGTCGGCTACGAGCAGTACTTC
.	TRBV9	TRBJ2-7	.	CASSVADF	TGTGCCAGCAGCGTAGCGGACTTC
few	TRBV7-2	TRBJ2-2	TRBD2	CASSQASGGTNTGELFF	TGTGCCAGCAGCCAAGCCAGCGGGGGGACGAACACCGGGGAGCTGTTTTTT
.	TRBV12-3/TRBV12-4	TRBJ1-5	TRBD1	CASNLAGGRQPQHF	TGTGCCAGCAACCTTGCAGGGGGCCGCCAGCCCCAGCATTTT